This record concerns one T cell receptor beta chain sequence. Its antigen is not known. This sample is part of a study of OX40 agonist ivuxolimab in advanced cancers. Whole-study context: The dose of intravenous ivuxolimab that patients received every 2 weeks ranged from 0.01 to 10 mg/kg. Cohort: approximately 83% men, mean age approximately 66, aged about 23 to 79. Two cutaneous melanoma patients and one hepatocellular carcinoma patient, three in all, had partial responses. Study outcomes and limitations: Those patients achieving a partial response at 0.1-3.0 mg/kg showed among the lowest clonal expansion.

Measured with immunoSEQ multiplex PCR; TCRdb has only the in-frame clones, and not every one. The data hold 100,000 to 150,000 clones, with 85% to 95% observed a single time. Germline V gives CDR1 ENHRY, CDR2 SYGVKD. V shed 7 bases and J shed 6 bases, with 16 bases lying between them. This CDR3 contains 13 residues. The rearrangement uses TRBV10-3 and TRBJ2-7; D is undetermined. The sequences come from CD4+ or CD8+ T cells sorted from blood, collected in a trial of the OX40 agonist ivuxolimab. The TCR comes from an adult with an advanced solid tumor such as melanoma, head and neck, liver or kidney cancer. The CDR3, as DNA: TGTGCCATCAACGAGAACCCTGGCGGCGAGCAGTACTTC. Protein: CAINENPGGEQYF.